This T cell receptor beta chain was retrieved from a study of T cells in Graves' hyperthyroidism and ophthalmopathy. Germline V gene lookup returns CDR1 KGHSY and CDR2 FQNENV. V lost 7 bases and J lost 1, with 16 bases in between. The CDR3 is made up of 15 amino acids. TCR beta CDR3 sequences were amplified from RNA transcripts. In the first-round RT-PCR of the TCR CDR3, the HTBI primer set was used. TCRdb reprocessed the multiplex PCR reads via MiXCR and lists one record per CDR3 protein. The table has a few hundred thousand distinct CDR3 sequences, around a sixth seen once. This clonotype was observed many times.

The rearrangement joins TRBV16 to TRBJ1-1; D unresolved. Sequenced: blood. The origin of this receptor is a woman aged 25 to 39 with Graves' hyperthyroidism. The CDR3 DNA reads TGTGCCAGCACCGGAATAGGGCAGGCGAACACTGAAGCTTTCTTT. Protein product: CASTGIGQANTEAFF.